This T cell receptor beta chain stems from a study of blood T cell repertoires in COVID-19. Study overall: COVID-19 samples, acute and convalescent, were from the United States, Italy and Spain. T cells, B-cell-depleted T cells, or PBMCs supplied cDNA or gDNA.

Original processing methods: Amplification from reference gene primers served as the basis for estimated nucleated cell counts. The method was immunoSEQ multiplex PCR; TCRdb's version includes in-frame clones alone and lacks a portion of them. From that table come the V and J calls and clone size; the DNA was used to work out D and trimming. The sample consists of around 120,000 clones, 80% to 90% of them appearing once. Germline CDR1 ENHRY, CDR2 SYGVKD. Trimming stripped 5 bases from V and 6 bases from J, with 17 bases between. This CDR3 contains 15 residues. This receptor was identified in a woman older than 75 with acute or convalescent COVID-19. The sequencing sample was made of peripheral blood. The genes are TRBV10-3 and TRBJ2-1; tentative D call: TRBD2 (6 bases). The CDR3 loop is CAISSTRAGSNEQFF. The DNA of the CDR3 is TGTGCCATCAGTTCCACCCGGGCGGGGTCCAATGAGCAGTTCTTC.